Given below is one T cell receptor (beta chain) in context. Generated by immunoSEQ multiplex PCR, the TCRdb table keeps only in-frame clones and is missing some. Counted here are 27,000 or so clones, around nine tenths occurring once; the ten biggest clones make up approximately 1.2%. The germline gives CDR1 WNHNN, CDR2 SYGVQD (reference sequence). This CDR3 is built from 13 residues. V was clipped by 3 bases and J by 4 bases, with 7 bases between them. These data are taken from a study of T cells in narcolepsy. The sample consisted of CD45RA- memory CD4+ T cells from PBMCs. This TCR was recovered from a human donor with narcolepsy. The genes are TRBV10-1 and TRBJ1-5, with D uncertain. DNA for the CDR3: TGCGCCAGCAGTGAAACCGGGAATCAGCCCCAGCATTTT. Its protein product is CASSETGNQPQHF.